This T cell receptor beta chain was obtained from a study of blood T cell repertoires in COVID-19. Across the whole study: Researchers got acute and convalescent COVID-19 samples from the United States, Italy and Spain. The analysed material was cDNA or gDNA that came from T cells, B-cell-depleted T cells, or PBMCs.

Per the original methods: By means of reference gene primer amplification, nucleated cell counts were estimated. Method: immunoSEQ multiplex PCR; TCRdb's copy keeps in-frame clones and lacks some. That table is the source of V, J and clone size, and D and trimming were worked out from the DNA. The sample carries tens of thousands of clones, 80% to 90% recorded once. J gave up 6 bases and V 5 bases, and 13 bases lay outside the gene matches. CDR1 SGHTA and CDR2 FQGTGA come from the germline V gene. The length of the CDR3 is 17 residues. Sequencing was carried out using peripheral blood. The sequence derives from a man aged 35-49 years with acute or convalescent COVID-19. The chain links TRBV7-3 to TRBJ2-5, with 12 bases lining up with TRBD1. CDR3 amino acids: CASSETGTGGGWKTQYF. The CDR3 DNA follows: TGTGCCAGCAGCGAAACCGGGACAGGGGGCGGGTGGAAGACCCAGTACTTC.